The 26 T cell receptor beta chains presented below share a single source sample, sequenced in a study of blood T cell repertoires in COVID-19. The repertoire was sequenced with immunoSEQ multiplex PCR; TCRdb's copy has only in-frame clones and lacks some. The sample yields fewer than 350,000 clones, approximately 88% seen once. Sequencing used peripheral blood. The receptors were sampled from a young woman with COVID-19, enrolled during active disease.

This clone was counted a single time. The chain has TRBV6-4 and TRBJ2-1, with D possibly being TRBD1 (5 bases). Germline V lookup: CDR1 MRHNA, CDR2 SNTAGT. With 0 bases removed from V and 3 bases from J, the gap between germline ends came to 6 bases. This CDR3 comprises 14 residues. DNA for the CDR3: TGTGCCAGCAGTGACTCGGGGCTCTACAATGAGCAGTTCTTC. As protein: CASSDSGLYNEQFF.

This chain joins TRBV6-1 and TRBJ1-2; D is unresolved. The germline V and J ends were trimmed by 3 bases and 2 bases, with 13 bases remaining between them. Germline V lookup: CDR1 MNHNS, CDR2 SASEGT. This CDR3 contains 15 residues. Here the CDR3 DNA reads TGTGCCAGCAGTGACCACGTCCCGCGCAACTATGGCTACACCTTC. This codes for CASSDHVPRNYGYTF.

CDR3 DNA sequence: TGTGCCAGCAGCCACATGGGGCAGAGCTATGGCTACACCTTC. This encodes CASSHMGQSYGYTF. This chain connects TRBV13 to TRBJ1-2, with a tentative D call TRBD1 (5 bases). The germline V gene encodes CDR1 PRHDT and CDR2 FYEKMQ (reference sequence). The CDR3 consists of 14 residues. V was clipped by 5 bases and J by 4 bases, with 14 bases between them.

In its sample, this clone was seen once. The CDR3 DNA follows: TGCGCCAGCAGCCAAGACCCCGACTCAGACACTGAAGCTTTCTTT. This codes for CASSQDPDSDTEAFF. The chain couples TRBV4-3 to TRBJ1-1, with D hard to call. V lost 0 bases and J 3 bases, leaving 11 bases between the germline ends. The CDR3 totals 15 residues. The germline CDR1 and CDR2 sequences are LGHNA and YSLEER.

Regarding this clone: One end of the junction fails to match germline, which may point to a read error. The V and J genes are TRBV6-5 and TRBJ1-6; a weak D match, TRBD1 (5 bases). There are 15 residues in the CDR3. Germline V gene data show CDR1 as MNHEY and CDR2 as SVGAGI. In DNA, the CDR3 is TGTGCCAGCAGTTATTCCAGGGTCGATAATGCACCCCTCCACTTT. Translated: CASSYSRVDNAPLHF.

The chain joins TRBV29-1 to TRBJ1-1; the D gene is possibly TRBD1 (6 bases). V dropped 4 bases and J dropped 0 bases, with 18 bases sitting between them. CDR3 length equals 16 residues. Germline lookup yields CDR1 SQVTM and CDR2 ANQGSEA. This CDR3 reads CSVGLRTAALNTEAFF. The DNA for the CDR3 is TGCAGCGTTGGACTGCGGACAGCTGCCTTGAACACTGAAGCTTTCTTT.

This chain connects TRBV12-1 to TRBJ2-1; the table's D call TRBD2 went unverified against the DNA. TRBV12-1 is a pseudogene segment. The CDR3 covers 15 residues. For the CDR3, the DNA is TGTGCCAGCAGCGCCACTAGCGGGGGGGCTAATGAGCAGTTCTTC. Encoded protein: CASSATSGGANEQFF.

The rearrangement uses TRBV12-1 and TRBJ2-1; the table's D call, TRBD2, was not checked against the DNA. TRBV12-1 is tagged as a pseudogene. This CDR3 spans 18 amino acids. The CDR3 region has the DNA TGTGCCAGCAGCTTTGCGATGGGACTAGCGGACCTTTACAATGAGCAGTTCTTC. Translated, it gives CASSFAMGLADLYNEQFF.

J is TRBJ2-1 and V is TRBV23-1; possible D gene TRBD2, 6 bases. TRBV23-1 is annotated as an ORF whose role is uncertain. The CDR3 has 16 residues. Trimming took off 4 bases at V and 6 bases at J, with 19 bases between the two ends. The CDR3: CASSRRGGAKPNEQFF. CDR3 in DNA: TGCGCCAGCAGTCGTCGTGGCGGGGCCAAACCCAATGAGCAGTTCTTC.

This chain connects TRBV5-5 to TRBJ2-1; D is uncertain. CDR1 is SGHKS, CDR2 YYEKEE, per germline (reference sequence). This CDR3 is built from 15 residues. V gave up 0 bases and J gave up 5 bases, with 12 bases separating them. CDR3 in DNA: TGTGCCAGCAGCTTGGGGCGGATAACCGACAATGAGCAGTTCTTC. This gives the protein CASSLGRITDNEQFF.

This clone was counted only a few times. The chain has TRBV6-5 and TRBJ1-4, with D tentatively TRBD1 (6 bases). This CDR3 is built from 11 residues. CDR1 is MNHEY, CDR2 SVGAGI, per germline. The V end lost 6 bases, the J end lost 8 bases, and 7 bases lay between the germline ends. CDR3 in amino acids: CASSQGEKLFF. DNA for the CDR3: TGTGCCAGCAGCCAGGGGGAAAAACTGTTTTTT.

The V call is TRBV13, the J call TRBJ2-7, with 7 bases identical to TRBD2. V lost 5 bases, J lost 3 bases, and 10 bases stayed unmatched. The CDR3 has 15 amino acids. From germline, CDR1 is PRHDT and CDR2 FYEKMQ (reference sequence). CDR3 amino acids: CASSQGAGPYYEQYF. The CDR3 nucleotides read TGTGCCAGCAGCCAGGGAGCGGGGCCATACTACGAGCAGTACTTC.

This clone was counted a single time. The J gene is TRBJ1-3, the V gene TRBV5-1, with D perhaps TRBD1 (6 bases). Germline loops: CDR1 SGHRS, CDR2 YFSETQ. V was trimmed by 1 base and J by 2 bases, leaving 22 bases between them. This CDR3 comprises 19 residues. The CDR3 is CASSLWALAGGRAGNTIYF. CDR3 nucleotide sequence: TGCGCCAGCAGCTTGTGGGCCCTGGCGGGGGGGCGAGCTGGAAACACCATATATTTT.

This sequence joins TRBV6-5 and TRBJ1-2, with D tentatively TRBD1 (5 bases). The germline CDR1 and CDR2 sequences are MNHEY and SVGAGI. This CDR3 comprises 13 residues. V shed 6 bases and J shed 8 bases, with 16 bases lying between them. Here the CDR3 reads CASRPPGEGGYTF. The CDR3 DNA reads TGTGCCAGCAGACCTCCGGGGGAGGGGGGCTACACCTTC.

The J gene is TRBJ2-1, the V gene TRBV5-1; no firm D call. V dropped 4 bases and J dropped 8 bases, with 10 bases sitting between them. The CDR3 contains 12 residues. In germline, CDR1 is SGHRS, CDR2 YFSETQ. CDR3 loop: CASSLPRDEQFF. CDR3 nucleotides: TGCGCCAGCAGCCTCCCTCGAGATGAGCAGTTCTTC.

Only one count was recorded for this clone. V and J are TRBV11-3 and TRBJ2-1; D might be TRBD2 (6 bases). Trimming removed 5 bases from V and 0 bases from J, with 17 bases in between. CDR1 and CDR2 (germline): SGHNT, YENEEA. The CDR3 extends over 17 amino acids. Here the CDR3 DNA reads TGTGCCAGCAGCCTAAGACATATCGGGAGCTCCTACAATGAGCAGTTCTTC. Its protein product is CASSLRHIGSSYNEQFF.

This chain uses TRBV27 with TRBJ2-2, with 7 bases matching TRBD1. Losses at the gene ends were 8 bases for V and 6 bases for J; bases not matched to a gene: 6. Germline-derived CDR1 and CDR2 are MNHEY and SMNVEV (reference sequence). The CDR3 runs 13 residues. The CDR3 spells CASRTGEAGELFF. The CDR3 region has the DNA TGTGCCAGCCGAACAGGGGAAGCCGGGGAGCTGTTTTTT.

V gene TRBV7-2 combines with J gene TRBJ2-1; 8 bases are a match to TRBD1. The germline CDR1 and CDR2 sequences are SGHTA and FQGNSA. V lost 3 bases and J lost 3; bases outside the gene matches: 4. CDR3 length: 15 amino acids. The DNA for the CDR3 is TGTGCCAGCAGCTTCACAGGGGGATACTACAATGAGCAGTTCTTC. Residues: CASSFTGGYYNEQFF.

The rearrangement links TRBV4-3 to TRBJ1-2, with a tentative D call TRBD1 (6 bases). Germline CDR1 reads LGHNA; CDR2 reads YSLEER. The CDR3 is 15 amino acids. With 2 bases removed from V and 4 bases from J, the gap between germline ends came to 14 bases. The CDR3 DNA sequence: TGCGCCAGCAGCCAATTTACGGGGGGCGGCTATGGCTACACCTTC. Its translation is CASSQFTGGGYGYTF.

The chain has TRBV7-3 and TRBJ2-6; TRBD1 aligns across 7 bases. The germline CDR1 and CDR2 sequences are SGHTA and FQGTGA. The CDR3 contains 19 residues. V shed 5 bases, J shed 3 bases, and the junction held 16 bases outside the gene matches. CDR3 bases: TGTGCCAGCAGCCCCCCGATAGGCCAGGGGGATTTTGGGGCCAACGTCCTGACTTTC. This codes for CASSPPIGQGDFGANVLTF.

This clone came up once. The V and J genes are TRBV11-3 and TRBJ2-1; TRBD1 matches 8 bases. Germline CDR1 is SGHNT and CDR2 is YENEEA. CDR3 size: 15 residues. V lost 7 bases and J lost 7; bases outside the gene matches: 12. CDR3 DNA sequence: TGTGCCAGCACCCCTCCAGGGGGCGGGTGGAATGAGCAGTTCTTC. It encodes CASTPPGGGWNEQFF. The whole variable domain, filled in from reference TRBV11-3 and TRBJ2-1, reads EAGVVQSPRYKIIEKKQPVAFWCNPISGHNTLYWYLQNLGQGPELLIRYENEEAVDDSQLPKDRFSAERLKGVDSTLKIQPAELGDSAVYLCASTPPGGGWNEQFFGPGTRLTVL.

The count of this clone is one. The chain is built from TRBV7-9 and TRBJ1-2, with 9 bases that match TRBD1. CDR1 is SEHNR and CDR2 is FQNEAQ in the germline V gene (reference sequence). The CDR3 loop spans 17 amino acids. After removal of 4 bases from V and 4 bases from J, the junction contained 13 bases not matched to a gene. The CDR3 sequence: CASSSSRSVDRGYGYTF. The CDR3 DNA sequence: TGTGCCAGCAGCTCTAGCCGCAGCGTGGACAGGGGCTATGGCTACACCTTC. The whole variable domain, filled in from reference TRBV7-9 and TRBJ1-2, reads DTGVSQNPRHKITKRGQNVTFRCDPISEHNRLYWYRQTLGQGPEFLTYFQNEAQLEKSRLLSDRFSAERPKGSFSTLEIQRTEQGDSAMYLCASSSSRSVDRGYGYTFGSGTRLTVV.

The chain uses TRBV5-4 and TRBJ1-2; no firm D call. The germline CDR1 and CDR2 sequences are SGHNT and YYREEE (reference sequence). This CDR3 region has 13 residues. The V end lost 6 bases, the J end lost 2 bases, and 11 bases lay between the germline ends. The CDR3 protein is CASNPPGNYGYTF. In DNA, the CDR3 is TGTGCCAGCAACCCCCCGGGAAACTATGGCTACACCTTC. Filled out from reference TRBV5-4 and TRBJ1-2, the complete variable domain reads ETGVTQSPTHLIKTRGQQVTLRCSSQSGHNTVSWYQQALGQGPQFIFQYYREEENGRGNFPPRFSGLQFPNYSSELNVNALELDDSALYLCASNPPGNYGYTFGSGTRLTVV.

The J gene is TRBJ1-1, the V gene TRBV19; 8 bases map to TRBD1. V lost 4 bases and J lost 5; bases outside the gene matches: 6. Germline V gene sequence: CDR1 LNHDA, CDR2 SQIVND (reference sequence). CDR3 length: 14 amino acids. This chain's CDR3 is CASSRGQGRTEAFF. CDR3 DNA: TGTGCCAGTAGTAGAGGACAGGGACGTACTGAAGCTTTCTTT.

This chain links TRBV27 with TRBJ1-5, with 7 bases that match TRBD1. The length of the CDR3 is 13 residues. Trimming removed 8 bases from V and 1 base from J; junction bases left unmatched: 2. From germline, CDR1 is MNHEY and CDR2 SMNVEV (reference sequence). In DNA form, the CDR3 reads TGTGCCAGCGGGACAGTAAGCAATCAGCCCCAGCATTTT. Protein: CASGTVSNQPQHF.

This chain connects TRBV5-1 to TRBJ1-6; D is possibly TRBD1 (6 bases). CDR1 is SGHRS and CDR2 is YFSETQ in the germline V gene. V lost 4 bases and J 2 bases, leaving 13 bases between the germline ends. The CDR3 runs 16 residues. The CDR3 loop is CASSRADSTYNSPLHF. The CDR3 DNA sequence: TGCGCCAGCAGCCGCGCGGACAGTACCTATAATTCACCCCTCCACTTT.